Only a few counts were recorded for the clone carrying this T cell receptor (beta chain). Its antigen is unidentified. This sample was taken from a study of T cell repertoires in cytomegalovirus infection. Study at large: Used in the study were CMV epitopes, some recently identified and HLA-C-restricted, others well-studied and HLA-B-restricted. Shared public TCR beta signatures pointed to both CMV infection and a matching HLA type. Study results and limitations: People with CMV and the relevant HLA were identified by cumulative public TCR beta family frequency. Clonotypes of TCR beta that were HLA-C-restricted and CMV-specific dominated the ex vivo response.

Each CDR3 protein is one row after TCRdb ran MiXCR on the reads. The sample carries fewer than 1,000,000 distinct CDR3 sequences, approximately 33% recorded once. The germline V gene encodes CDR1 SGDLS and CDR2 YYNGEE. The CDR3 has 12 amino acids. The V and J ends lost 3 bases and 11 bases, in that order; junction bases with no gene match: 7. Here the sequenced sample was cultured CD8+ T cells from PBMCs, taken from culture after CMV antigen stimulation. The V and J genes are TRBV9 and TRBJ1-2; TRBD1 matches at 7 bases. This sequence was found in a human donor in good health (CMV status not recorded). Some clones in this sample may be carry-over from other donors' samples. CDR3 sequence: CASSARQGGYTF. The DNA of the CDR3 is TGTGCCAGCAGCGCTAGACAGGGAGGGTACACCTTC.